One and the same sample provided the 21 T cell receptor beta chains below, sequenced in a study of blood T cells in healthy people across ages. Sample-barcoded 5' priming and a J-beta primer mix drove a second PCR of 7 to 11 cycles. In TCRdb, the 5' RACE reads were re-called with MiXCR into one record per CDR3 protein. The sample consists of about 1.6 million distinct CDR3 sequences, about 31% of them appearing once. The specimen sequenced was blood. The receptors here all came from a woman in her twenties or thirties in good health.

V gene TRBV7-8 combines with J gene TRBJ2-7; D not resolved. Deletions cut 1 base from V and 2 bases from J, with 12 bases between. The V gene's germline CDR1 is SGHVS and CDR2 FQNEAQ. CDR3 length: 15 residues. The CDR3, as DNA: TGTGCCAGCAGCTTAGATAAACTACCTACCTACGAGCAGTACTTC. It yields the protein CASSLDKLPTYEQYF.

On this clonotype: A much bigger clone sits one base away, suggesting this may be a read error. The genes are TRBV6-1 and TRBJ1-2; D is unresolved. This CDR3 spans 13 amino acids. V lost 10 bases and J 0 bases, leaving 12 bases between the germline ends. Germline-derived CDR1 and CDR2 are MNHNS and SASEGT. The CDR3 region is CATSRVANYGYTF. CDR3 in DNA: TGTGCCACCTCACGGGTCGCTAACTATGGCTACACCTTC.

This clonotype was picked up many times. The chain has TRBV24-1 and TRBJ2-1; 8 bases fit TRBD1. Unmatched junction bases numbered 5, after V lost 2 bases and J lost 6 bases. The germline V gene encodes CDR1 KGHDR and CDR2 SFDVKD. The CDR3 has 15 residues. CDR3 sequence (DNA): TGTGCCACCAGTGATTCCCGGGACAGGCCCAATGAGCAGTTCTTC. Its translation: CATSDSRDRPNEQFF.

The CDR3 here is CASSTRTSGGDSNEQFF. CDR3 DNA: TGCGCCAGCAGCACGAGGACTAGCGGGGGGGATTCGAATGAGCAGTTCTTC. The chain has TRBV4-1 and TRBJ2-1; TRBD2 agrees at 15 bases. Germline trimming cut 5 bases from V and 7 bases from J; bases unmatched to any gene: 9. This CDR3 contains 17 residues. In germline, CDR1 is MGHRA, CDR2 YSYEKL.

A remark on this clonotype: An end of the junction differs from the germline gene, which may be a read error. The rearrangement uses TRBV5-1 and TRBJ1-6, with D possibly matching TRBD1 (6 bases). This CDR3 is built from 13 residues. Germline CDR1 SGHRS, CDR2 YFSETQ. CDR3 in amino acids: CASSVGGNSPPHF. CDR3 sequence (DNA): TGCGCCAGCAGCGTGGGGGGCAATTCACCCCCCCACTTT.

This rearrangement joins TRBV6-1 to TRBJ2-7; D not certain. The V gene's germline CDR1 is MNHNS and CDR2 SASEGT. The V end lost 7 bases, the J end lost 2 bases, and 9 bases lay between the germline ends. The CDR3 spans 12 residues. The CDR3 protein is CASTETAYEQYF. CDR3 DNA sequence: TGTGCCAGCACCGAGACTGCCTACGAGCAGTACTTC.

The V and J genes are TRBV25-1 and TRBJ1-2, with D perhaps TRBD1 (6 bases). The germline V gene encodes CDR1 MGHDK and CDR2 SYGVNS. This CDR3 contains 15 residues. The V and J ends lost 5 bases and 5 bases respectively, with 18 bases between them. The CDR3 is CASSQTGILSYGYTF. The CDR3 coding sequence is TGTGCCAGCAGTCAAACAGGGATTCTCAGTTATGGCTACACCTTC.

The chain links TRBV4-1 to TRBJ2-3; 11 nucleotides align to TRBD2. The J segment lost 5 bases and the V segment lost 2 bases, leaving 12 bases of the junction unmatched. The CDR3 has 18 residues. Per the germline V gene, CDR1 is MGHRA and CDR2 is YSYEKL. The CDR3 sequence is CASSQNHLAGGAGDTQYF. DNA of the CDR3: TGCGCCAGCAGCCAAAATCATCTAGCGGGGGGAGCGGGAGATACGCAGTATTTT.

This clonotype was detected ten times or more. The genes are TRBV7-2 and TRBJ1-5, with D perhaps TRBD1 (6 bases). Trimming shortened V by 5 bases and J by 1 base, and 9 bases separated the two germline ends. CDR1 SGHTA and CDR2 FQGNSA come from the germline V gene. This CDR3 has 14 residues. The CDR3 DNA reads as TGTGCCAGCAGCCACGGACAGAGCAATCAGCCCCAGCATTTT. Translating it yields CASSHGQSNQPQHF.

This clonotype has a handful of counts. CDR3 coding DNA: TGTGCCAGCAGCTGGGACTTTACCTACGAGCAGTACTTC. Protein sequence: CASSWDFTYEQYF. This chain connects TRBV6-5 to TRBJ2-7; D is perhaps TRBD2 (6 bases). Trimming pared 6 bases from V and 2 bases from J, leaving 11 bases between. CDR1 is MNHEY, CDR2 SVGAGI, per germline. CDR3 length: 13 amino acids.

This clonotype was seen a single time. The chain has TRBV7-9 and TRBJ2-3; the D gene is possibly TRBD2 (6 bases). The CDR3 is 15 amino acids. Germline CDR1 is SEHNR and CDR2 is FQNEAQ (reference sequence). V was shortened by 3 bases and J by 4 bases, with 14 bases between the two germline ends. The CDR3 DNA reads TGTGCCAGCAGCTTGGGCGGGGACTGGGCAGATACGCAGTATTTT. It specifies CASSLGGDWADTQYF.

As to this clonotype: This may arise from a read error, as a much more abundant clone is one base away. Here the CDR3 DNA reads TGCGCCAGCAGTGAGGAACCCGACAATGAGCAGTACTTC. As protein: CASSEEPDNEQYF. This chain uses TRBV10-1 with TRBJ2-5; D uncertain. Germline loops: CDR1 WNHNN, CDR2 SYGVQD (reference sequence). Trimming removed 2 bases at V and 11 bases at J, with 15 bases between. The CDR3 length is 13 residues.

This clonotype occurred a few times. The chain employs TRBV9 and TRBJ2-3; 7 nucleotides align to TRBD2. V trimming: 2 bases; J trimming: 2 bases; junction bases outside the gene matches: 8. This CDR3 is 16 amino acids long. Germline assignment: CDR1 SGDLS and CDR2 YYNGEE. The CDR3 spells CASSVGLAVLTDTQYF. The CDR3 DNA sequence: TGTGCCAGCAGCGTGGGGCTAGCGGTCCTCACAGATACGCAGTATTTT.

The chain joins TRBV9 to TRBJ2-3, with a tentative D call TRBD2 (5 bases). V was trimmed by 4 bases and J by 2 bases, leaving 17 bases between them. CDR3 length: 16 residues. From germline, CDR1 is SGDLS and CDR2 YYNGEE. The CDR3 reads CASSPLERSFTDTQYF. The CDR3 DNA is TGTGCCAGCAGCCCGCTGGAGCGGAGCTTCACAGATACGCAGTATTTT.

The gene calls are TRBV27 and TRBJ2-7; 9 positions agree with TRBD2. This CDR3 comprises 16 residues. Germline CDR1 and CDR2: MNHEY and SMNVEV (reference sequence). V lost 5 bases, J lost 1 base, and 9 bases stayed unmatched. CDR3 sequence (DNA): TGTGCCAGCAGTCCCACCCGGCTAGCGGGATCCTACGAGCAGTACTTC. It is translated as CASSPTRLAGSYEQYF.

The chain is built from TRBV10-3 and TRBJ2-3; D is ambiguous. The CDR3 has 15 amino acids. Germline CDR1 is ENHRY and CDR2 is SYGVKD. Trimming removed 0 bases at V and 4 bases at J, with 11 bases between. The CDR3 sequence is CAISESAAGADTQYF. In DNA form, the CDR3 reads TGTGCCATCAGTGAGTCGGCGGCCGGCGCAGATACGCAGTATTTT.

This rearrangement joins TRBV7-9 to TRBJ2-3, with 11 positions matching TRBD2. Germline V gives CDR1 SEHNR, CDR2 FQNEAQ (reference sequence). This CDR3 comprises 18 residues. J was trimmed by 2 bases and V by 3 bases; bases with no gene match: 10. The CDR3 sequence is CASSFGVLAGESTDTQYF. CDR3 sequence (DNA): TGTGCCAGCAGCTTTGGGGTACTAGCGGGAGAGTCCACAGATACGCAGTATTTT.

In its sample, this clonotype was seen a few times. The gene calls are TRBV20-1 and TRBJ1-1; no clear D. V gave up 3 bases and J gave up 1 base, with 12 bases separating them. The CDR3 loop spans 14 amino acids. Germline CDR1 DFQATT, CDR2 SNEGSKA (reference sequence). In DNA, the CDR3 is TGCAGTGCTAGTGATCAGGCTTCGAACACTGAAGCTTTCTTT. It encodes CSASDQASNTEAFF.

This clonotype was seen once. The rearrangement joins TRBV20-1 to TRBJ2-1, with D possibly matching TRBD2 (6 bases). Looked up from germline, CDR1 is DFQATT and CDR2 is SNEGSKA (reference sequence). This CDR3 comprises 13 residues. V lost 8 bases to trimming and J lost 6 bases, with 17 bases between them. The CDR3 DNA follows: TGCAGTCCGACTAGTCTTACTTTCAATGAGCAGTTCTTC. Its translation is CSPTSLTFNEQFF.

The genes are TRBV7-2 and TRBJ1-4; D is undetermined. Trimming removed 2 bases at V and 7 bases at J, with 11 bases between. Germline V CDR1 and CDR2: SGHTA, FQGNSA. CDR3 size: 14 residues. The CDR3 nucleotides are TGTGCCAGCAGCTTAAGGCCCCAGCGTGAAAAACTGTTTTTT. Translated, it gives CASSLRPQREKLFF.

The rearrangement uses TRBV9 and TRBJ1-4; no definite D call. Trimming left V 4 bases short and J 6 bases short, with 7 bases between. The germline gives CDR1 SGDLS, CDR2 YYNGEE. The CDR3 sequence is 12 residues long. This CDR3 is CASSSEDEKLFF. For the CDR3, the DNA is TGTGCCAGCAGCTCCGAGGATGAAAAACTGTTTTTT. Based on the CDR3 plus reference TRBV9 and TRBJ1-4, the full variable domain is DSGVTQTPKHLITATGQRVTLRCSPRSGDLSVYWYQQSLDQGLQFLIQYYNGEERAKGNILERFSAQQFPDLHSELNLSSLELGDSALYFCASSSEDEKLFFGSGTQLSVL.